The T cell receptor (beta chain) under discussion was sequenced for a study of cytomegalovirus exposure and HLA in healthy donors. Findings and limits, study-wide: Reported results showed that the classifier diagnosed cytomegalovirus status with high specificity and sensitivity.

This PCR relied on a set of 60 Vbeta primers and 13 Jbeta primers. Sequencing used immunoSEQ multiplex PCR; TCRdb keeps in-frame clones, though not all of them. The sample consists of 150,000 to 250,000 clones, about four fifths of them appearing once. Germline V gene data show CDR1 as GTSNPN and CDR2 as SVGIG (reference sequence). The CDR3 length is 15 residues. J lost 0 bases, V lost 3 bases, and 7 bases had no gene match. Notes on this clone: Its target is not known.

What was sequenced was PBMCs. The sequence came from a girl between 10 and 17 years old in good health and CMV-seropositive. The chain recombines TRBV30 with TRBJ1-1; 7 bases align to TRBD1. CDR3 nucleotide sequence: TGTGCCTGGAGACCTACAGGGGTCATGAACACTGAAGCTTTCTTT. Protein product: CAWRPTGVMNTEAFF. Full variable domain (missing parts from reference TRBV30 and TRBJ1-1): SQTIHQWPATLVQPVGSPLSLECTVEGTSNPNLYWYRQAAGRGLQLLFYSVGIGQISSEVPQNLSASRPQDRQFILSSKKLLLSDSGFYLCAWRPTGVMNTEAFFGQGTRLTVV.